The 9 T cell receptor beta chains below were found in one sample sequenced in a study of shared T cell receptors in the human thymus. Measured with immunoSEQ multiplex PCR; TCRdb has only the in-frame clones, and not every one. The sample consists of almost 550,000 clones, around three quarters of them appearing once. These sequences were also reported in another study, on human thymus T cells.

Sequencing used thymocytes. The receptors here all came from a boy younger than two with a congenital heart defect.

The chain joins TRBV11-2 to TRBJ2-2; 9 positions agree with TRBD2. CDR1 is SGHAT, CDR2 FQNNGV, per germline. The junction had 16 bases not matched to a gene; V was cut back by 7 bases and J by 1 base. The CDR3 sequence is 19 residues long. The CDR3 loop reads CASTSLRRREGLNTGELFF. CDR3 nucleotides: TGTGCCAGCACCTCCCTGAGGCGGCGGGAGGGCCTGAACACCGGGGAGCTGTTTTTT.

Here the CDR3 DNA reads TGTGCCACCAGCCGGGCACTAGCGGGGCACAATGAGCAGTTCTTC. Translating gives CATSRALAGHNEQFF. The chain employs TRBV15 and TRBJ2-1; TRBD2 aligns across 10 bases. The CDR3 has 15 amino acids. Germline loops: CDR1 LNHNV, CDR2 YYDKDF (reference sequence). After removal of 5 bases from V and 5 bases from J, the junction contained 6 bases not matched to a gene. The whole variable domain, filled in from reference TRBV15 and TRBJ2-1, reads DAMVIQNPRYQVTQFGKPVTLSCSQTLNHNVMYWYQQKSSQAPKLLFHYYDKDFNNEADTPDNFQSRRPNTSFCFLDIRSPGLGDTAMYLCATSRALAGHNEQFFGPGTRLTVL.

This clone was detected a few times. In nucleotides, the CDR3 is TGTGCCAGTAGTACACCCTCGAGGACGGGGGATGGCTACACCTTC. This sequence encodes CASSTPSRTGDGYTF. V gene TRBV19 combines with J gene TRBJ1-2, with a possible D match to TRBD1 (5 bases). Germline V lookup: CDR1 LNHDA, CDR2 SQIVND (reference sequence). The CDR3 is 15 residues long. Between the trimmed V and J ends, which lost 4 bases and 6 bases, there was a span of 18 bases.

The chain recombines TRBV27 with TRBJ2-2; TRBD2 matches 12 bases. The CDR3 has 17 amino acids. J gave up 7 bases and V 3 bases, and 9 bases lay outside the gene matches. CDR1 and CDR2 (germline): MNHEY, SMNVEV (reference sequence). The CDR3 sequence: CASSFTLAGGTIGELFF. The CDR3, as DNA: TGTGCCAGCAGTTTCACACTAGCGGGAGGTACTATCGGGGAGCTGTTTTTT.

This chain links TRBV6-1 with TRBJ1-2, with D unresolved. Germline CDR1 reads MNHNS; CDR2 reads SASEGT. Trimming left V 10 bases short and J 8 bases short, with 23 bases between. This CDR3 region has 14 residues. Here the CDR3 reads CATVPPVAEEGYTF. The CDR3 DNA is TGTGCCACCGTCCCCCCCGTGGCAGAAGAAGGCTACACCTTC.

This chain uses TRBV19 with TRBJ1-5; the D is unclear. V lost 3 bases, J lost 5 bases, and 11 bases lay in between. Germline assignment: CDR1 LNHDA and CDR2 SQIVND (reference sequence). This CDR3 comprises 14 residues. The CDR3 region is CASSIRDNYQPQHF. The CDR3 DNA follows: TGTGCCAGTAGTATCAGAGACAATTATCAGCCCCAGCATTTT. Combining the CDR3 with reference TRBV19 and TRBJ1-5 gives the whole variable domain DGGITQSPKYLFRKEGQNVTLSCEQNLNHDAMYWYRQDPGQGLRLIYYSQIVNDFQKGDIAEGYSVSREKKESFPLTVTSAQKNPTAFYLCASSIRDNYQPQHFGDGTRLSIL.

This clone was seen just once. The gene calls are TRBV18 and TRBJ1-1, with TRBD1 matching over 7 bases. CDR1 and CDR2 (germline): KGHSH, LQKENI. V shed 3 bases, J shed 6 bases, and the junction held 10 bases outside the gene matches. There are 15 residues in the CDR3. CDR3 nucleotides: TGTGCCAGCTCACCGAAGGAGGACAGGACGGCTGAAGCTTTCTTT. Encoded protein: CASSPKEDRTAEAFF. The full variable domain, in which reference TRBV18 and TRBJ1-1 provide the parts outside the CDR3, is NAGVMQNPRHLVRRRGQEARLRCSPMKGHSHVYWYRQLPEEGLKFMVYLQKENIIDESGMPKERFSAEFPKEGPSILRIQQVVRGDSAAYFCASSPKEDRTAEAFFGQGTRLTVV.

CDR3 protein: CASSAGALANYGYTF. The CDR3 region has the DNA TGCGCCAGCAGTGCAGGGGCCTTAGCTAACTATGGCTACACCTTC. The gene calls are TRBV10-2 and TRBJ1-2, with a possible D match to TRBD1 (6 bases). V was cut by 4 bases and J by 0 bases, with 12 bases left in between. Germline V gene sequence: CDR1 WSHSY, CDR2 SAAADI. The CDR3 spans 15 residues.

This rearrangement joins TRBV6-1 to TRBJ2-1; D is undetermined. CDR1 MNHNS and CDR2 SASEGT come from the germline V gene. CDR3 length: 14 residues. Trimming removed 5 bases at V and 0 bases at J, with 8 bases between. The chain's CDR3 is CASSYRSSYNEQFF. In nucleotides, the CDR3 is TGTGCCAGCAGTTATAGGAGCTCCTACAATGAGCAGTTCTTC.